Listed here are 27 T cell receptor beta chains from one sample, sequenced in a study of CD8 T cells in ankylosing spondylitis. TCRdb passed the 5' RACE reads through MiXCR, listing each CDR3 protein once. The data show about 200,000 distinct CDR3 sequences, roughly 6.6% seen once. No cognate antigen is known for these TCRs. Study results and limitations: Blood of patients with ankylosing spondylitis appeared to be characterized by a TCR beta motif of several highly homologous variants.

The sequenced sample consisted of blood, either unsorted or a sorted T cell fraction (not recorded which). These receptors were collected from a male donor with ankylosing spondylitis.

This clonotype was seen repeatedly, ten times or more. The V gene is TRBV5-6, the J gene TRBJ2-1, with 7 bases that match TRBD1. There are 14 residues in the CDR3. Germline CDR1 SGHDT, CDR2 YYEEEE. Trimming took 4 bases from V and 9 from J; bases not matched to a gene: 10. CDR3 sequence reads: CASSVGQYSSEQFF. As DNA, the CDR3 is TGTGCCAGCAGCGTGGGACAGTATAGTAGTGAGCAGTTCTTC.

This clonotype was seen many times. Since no conserved phenylalanine or tryptophan closes the CDR3, a read error is the likely cause. It is unclear where the CDR3 begins or ends on the DNA, so no DNA is shown, and the CDR3 is as TCRdb lists it. The chain carries TRBV20-1 and TRBJ2-7; TRBD2 is the table's D call, not checked against the DNA. Germline CDR1 DFQATT, CDR2 SNEGSKA (reference sequence). The CDR3 is 13 amino acids long, termini counted. The CDR3 here is CSATGLAGPYGTS.

This clonotype was recorded many times. The V call is TRBV27, the J call TRBJ1-2; D perhaps matches TRBD1 (6 bases). Germline CDR1 reads MNHEY; CDR2 reads SMNVEV (reference sequence). This CDR3 region has 14 residues. V was pared by 3 bases and J by 7 bases, with 15 bases between. The CDR3 DNA is TGTGCCAGCAGTTTTGGAACAGGGATCCCTGGCTACACCTTC. Its protein product is CASSFGTGIPGYTF.

This clonotype was recorded many times. The chain employs TRBV5-1 and TRBJ1-2; TRBD1 agrees at 11 bases. The germline V gene has CDR1 SGHRS and CDR2 YFSETQ. CDR3 size: 16 residues. Trimming at V came to 4 bases and at J to 0 bases, leaving 5 bases not matched to a gene. The CDR3 bases are TGCGCCAGCAGCCCAGCGGACAGGGGGCCTAACTATGGCTACACCTTC. It specifies CASSPADRGPNYGYTF.

This clonotype was observed at least ten times. J is TRBJ2-1 and V is TRBV9; possibly TRBD1 for D (6 bases). The CDR3 is 15 residues long. Germline values: CDR1 SGDLS, CDR2 YYNGEE. V was pared by 4 bases and J by 0 bases, with 11 bases between. The DNA for the CDR3 is TGTGCCAGCAGCCCGACAGGTAACTCCTACAATGAGCAGTTCTTC. Translation: CASSPTGNSYNEQFF.

This clonotype appeared many times. This chain links TRBV20-1 with TRBJ2-5; the D call may be TRBD1 or TRBD2 (5 bases each). CDR1 and CDR2 (germline): DFQATT, SNEGSKA (reference sequence). This CDR3 is 16 amino acids long. Trimming stripped 0 bases from V and 4 bases from J, with 18 bases between. Here the CDR3 reads CSARDPGAVWRETQYF. For the CDR3, the DNA is TGCAGTGCTAGAGATCCCGGGGCGGTTTGGCGAGAGACCCAGTACTTC.

This clonotype was recorded many times. This chain connects TRBV2 to TRBJ2-7; D remains ambiguous. The CDR3 is 11 residues long. Germline CDR1 SNHLY, CDR2 FYNNEI. V was cut by 3 bases and J by 3 bases, with 3 bases left in between. The chain's CDR3 is CASSDFYEQYF. In nucleotides, the CDR3 is TGTGCCAGCAGTGATTTCTACGAGCAGTACTTC.

At least ten counts were recorded for this clonotype. The chain carries TRBV15 and TRBJ2-3; a possible D gene is TRBD1 (5 bases). The CDR3 has 14 amino acids. V shed 5 bases and J shed 4 bases, with 13 bases lying between them. Germline values: CDR1 LNHNV, CDR2 YYDKDF (reference sequence). The CDR3 is CATSFRRAPDTQYF. CDR3 bases: TGTGCCACCAGCTTCCGCAGGGCCCCAGATACGCAGTATTTT.

Ten or more counts support this clonotype. The V gene is TRBV18, the J gene TRBJ2-5; D gene uncertain. Trimming took off 6 bases at V and 3 bases at J, with 5 bases between the two ends. Germline CDR1 KGHSH, CDR2 LQKENI. This CDR3 region has 11 residues. The CDR3 sequence is CASSREETQYF. The CDR3 nucleotides read TGTGCCAGCTCGCGTGAAGAGACCCAGTACTTC.

This clonotype was seen repeatedly, ten times or more. This chain uses TRBV20-1 with TRBJ2-1; no definite D call. Germline-derived CDR1 and CDR2 are DFQATT and SNEGSKA (reference sequence). V was pared by 3 bases and J by 8 bases, with 14 bases between. There are 13 residues in the CDR3. Here the CDR3 DNA reads TGCAGTGCTAGTCTTGATGTCGAAGATGAGCAGTTCTTC. This translates into CSASLDVEDEQFF.

This clonotype has ten or more counts. This chain uses TRBV4-3 with TRBJ2-7; the D is unclear. Trimming pared 0 bases from V and 6 bases from J, leaving 12 bases between. CDR3 length: 14 residues. Looked up from germline, CDR1 is LGHNA and CDR2 is YSLEER. CDR3 nucleotide sequence: TGCGCCAGCAGCCAAGATTGTTACCCGCCCGAGCAGTACTTC. It yields the protein CASSQDCYPPEQYF.

A few counts support this clonotype. J is TRBJ2-7 and V is TRBV27; D is unresolved. Germline assignment: CDR1 MNHEY and CDR2 SMNVEV (reference sequence). V lost 5 bases to trimming and J lost 0 bases, with 8 bases between them. This CDR3 contains 13 residues. The CDR3 loop is CASSELSSYEQYF. The CDR3 DNA reads as TGTGCCAGCAGTGAGCTTAGCTCCTACGAGCAGTACTTC.

This chain uses TRBV6-2 or TRBV6-3 with TRBJ2-4; D is perhaps TRBD1 (5 bases). Germline CDR1 reads MNHEY; CDR2 reads SVGEGT. V was pared by 0 bases and J by 0 bases, with 9 bases between. The CDR3 contains 16 residues. The CDR3 DNA reads as TGTGCCAGCAGTTACTCCAGGGTTTTAGCCAAAAACATTCAGTACTTC. Its protein is CASSYSRVLAKNIQYF.

In its sample, this clonotype was seen many times. The rearrangement uses TRBV7-9 and TRBJ2-1, with D possibly matching TRBD1 (6 bases). The V and J ends lost 1 base and 14 bases respectively, with 12 bases between them. The CDR3 runs 12 residues. The germline gives CDR1 SEHNR, CDR2 FQNEAQ (reference sequence). The CDR3 bases are TGTGCCAGCAGCTTAGAATCGGCAGGGGAGTTCTTC. Translated: CASSLESAGEFF. Combining the CDR3 with reference TRBV7-9 and TRBJ2-1 gives the whole variable domain DTGVSQNPRHKITKRGQNVTFRCDPISEHNRLYWYRQTLGQGPEFLTYFQNEAQLEKSRLLSDRFSAERPKGSFSTLEIQRTEQGDSAMYLCASSLESAGEFFGPGTRLTVL.

Ten or more counts support this clonotype. V usage is TRBV24-1 and J usage is TRBJ1-2; 10 nucleotides align to TRBD1. The germline V gene has CDR1 KGHDR and CDR2 SFDVKD. With 5 bases clipped from V and 2 bases from J, the junction kept 10 bases outside the gene matches. There are 17 residues in the CDR3. The CDR3 nucleotides read TGTGCCACCAGTGGTTGGGACAGGGGAGGAGGAAACTATGGCTACACCTTC. This gives the protein CATSGWDRGGGNYGYTF.

This clonotype was picked up many times. The V call is TRBV28, the J call TRBJ2-7; no firm D call. CDR3 size: 16 residues. CDR1 and CDR2 (germline): MDHEN, SYDVKM. V was pared by 3 bases and J by 2 bases, with 17 bases between. CDR3 sequence reads: CASSLSKSKSPYEQYF. The CDR3 region has the DNA TGTGCCAGCAGTTTGTCGAAAAGCAAAAGCCCCTACGAGCAGTACTTC.

This clonotype has a count of ten or more. V usage is TRBV6-1 and J usage is TRBJ1-4; D possibly corresponds to TRBD1 (5 bases). Trimming removed 6 bases at V and 5 bases at J, with 13 bases between. Germline loops: CDR1 MNHNS, CDR2 SASEGT. This CDR3 has 14 residues. The DNA of the CDR3 is TGTGCCAGCAGGCCCCGGGGCCGAAATGAAAAACTGTTTTTT. Amino acids: CASRPRGRNEKLFF.

This clonotype was counted between two and nine times. This chain joins TRBV6-2 or TRBV6-3 and TRBJ2-1; D uncertain. Trimming stripped 8 bases from V and 4 bases from J, with 18 bases between. Germline loops: CDR1 MNHEY, CDR2 SVGEGT. CDR3 size: 15 residues. CDR3 nucleotides: TGTGCCAGCGCCCCGGGTCGACCCATTTACAATGAGCAGTTCTTC. Translating it yields CASAPGRPIYNEQFF.

This chain joins TRBV6-1 and TRBJ1-2, with 8 nucleotides matching TRBD1. The V and J ends lost 5 bases and 6 bases, in that order; junction bases with no gene match: 5. The CDR3 consists of 13 residues. Germline V gives CDR1 MNHNS, CDR2 SASEGT. CDR3 coding DNA: TGTGCCAGCAGTCTGACAGGGGAGGATGGCTACACCTTC. It yields the protein CASSLTGEDGYTF.

Only a few counts were recorded for this clonotype. CDR3 region: CASSPSTGTGFGGYTF. The CDR3 DNA follows: TGTGCCAGCAGCCCCTCTACCGGGACAGGGTTCGGTGGCTACACCTTC. The chain links TRBV7-9 to TRBJ1-2, with 9 bases matching TRBD1. Germline CDR1 SEHNR, CDR2 FQNEAQ (reference sequence). With V trimmed by 5 bases and J by 7 bases, 14 bases remained unmatched. This CDR3 comprises 16 residues. Full variable domain (remainder filled in from reference TRBV7-9 and TRBJ1-2): DTGVSQNPRHKITKRGQNVTFRCDPISEHNRLYWYRQTLGQGPEFLTYFQNEAQLEKSRLLSDRFSAERPKGSFSTLEIQRTEQGDSAMYLCASSPSTGTGFGGYTFGSGTRLTVV.

This clonotype was detected ten times or more. This chain uses TRBV7-9 with TRBJ1-1; 7 bases fit TRBD1. The length of the CDR3 is 15 residues. V was clipped by 5 bases and J by 0 bases; unmatched bases: 6. Germline V CDR1 and CDR2: SEHNR, FQNEAQ (reference sequence). The CDR3 sequence is CASSPQQGMNTEAFF. Here the CDR3 DNA reads TGTGCCAGCAGCCCCCAACAGGGGATGAACACTGAAGCTTTCTTT.

The chain is built from TRBV27 and TRBJ2-1; 10 positions match TRBD2. V gave up 2 bases and J gave up 9 bases; unmatched junction bases: 4. There are 14 residues in the CDR3. Germline V lookup: CDR1 MNHEY, CDR2 SMNVEV (reference sequence). In DNA, the CDR3 is TGTGCCAGCAGTTTAGGGACTAGCGAAATTGAGCAGTTCTTC. It specifies CASSLGTSEIEQFF.

The J gene is TRBJ1-1, the V gene TRBV4-1; no clear D gene. V shed 1 base and J shed 14 bases, with 26 bases lying between them. The CDR3 sequence is 16 residues long. The V gene's germline CDR1 is MGHRA and CDR2 YSYEKL. CDR3 coding DNA: TGCGCCAGCAGCCAAGTCCTTGGGTTTGGCCGAGCAGAGCTATTCTTT. As protein: CASSQVLGFGRAELFF.

This clonotype has at least ten counts. This chain links TRBV4-1 with TRBJ1-2, with D perhaps matching TRBD1 (5 bases). Deletions cut 1 base from V and 8 bases from J, with 14 bases between. Germline CDR1 reads MGHRA; CDR2 reads YSYEKL. The CDR3 totals 14 residues. CDR3 loop: CASSQVRVEWGYTF. Here the CDR3 DNA reads TGCGCCAGCAGCCAAGTCAGGGTAGAGTGGGGCTACACCTTC.

The sample holds many counts of this clonotype. The chain recombines TRBV28 with TRBJ1-2; D call uncertain. CDR1 and CDR2 (germline): MDHEN, SYDVKM. The germline V and J ends were trimmed by 6 bases and 2 bases, with 13 bases remaining between them. The CDR3 loop spans 14 amino acids. CDR3 loop: CASSLPSRNYGYTF. The DNA of the CDR3 is TGTGCCAGCAGCCTTCCCTCGCGGAACTATGGCTACACCTTC.

The J gene is TRBJ2-7, the V gene TRBV27; D not resolved. Per germline, CDR1 MNHEY and CDR2 SMNVEV (reference sequence). With 5 bases removed from V and 0 bases from J, the gap between germline ends came to 8 bases. CDR3 length equals 13 residues. CDR3 sequence: CASSILGSYEQYF. The CDR3 DNA is TGTGCCAGCAGTATTCTCGGCTCCTACGAGCAGTACTTC.

This clonotype was recorded at least ten times. The chain uses TRBV5-1 and TRBJ2-7; D is unresolved. This CDR3 spans 13 amino acids. Germline CDR1 and CDR2: SGHRS and YFSETQ. The V gene lost 3 bases and the J gene lost 6 bases, with 13 bases spanning the gap. CDR3 in amino acids: CASSWTHNFEQYF. The DNA for the CDR3 is TGCGCCAGCAGCTGGACCCATAACTTCGAGCAGTACTTC.